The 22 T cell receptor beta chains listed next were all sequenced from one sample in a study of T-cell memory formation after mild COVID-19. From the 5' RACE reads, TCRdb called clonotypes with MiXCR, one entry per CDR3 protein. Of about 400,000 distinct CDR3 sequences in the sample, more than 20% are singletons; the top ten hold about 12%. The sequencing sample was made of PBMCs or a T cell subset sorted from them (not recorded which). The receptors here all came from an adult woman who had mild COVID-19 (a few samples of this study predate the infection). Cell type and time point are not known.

The CDR3 nucleotides read TGTGCCAGAATCACAGGGACAGGGGGCGGTTACGAGCAGTACTTC. Its protein product is CARITGTGGGYEQYF. The chain is built from TRBV28 and TRBJ2-7; 12 nucleotides match TRBD1. Germline loops: CDR1 MDHEN, CDR2 SYDVKM. The CDR3 sequence is 15 residues long. Germline trimming cut 9 bases from V and 4 bases from J; bases unmatched to any gene: 10.

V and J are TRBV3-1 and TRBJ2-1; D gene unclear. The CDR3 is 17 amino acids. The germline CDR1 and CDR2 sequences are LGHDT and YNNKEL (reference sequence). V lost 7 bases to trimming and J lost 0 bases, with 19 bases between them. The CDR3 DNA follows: TGTGCCAGCACTGAGAGGTTTAGCTTTAGCTCCTACAATGAGCAGTTCTTC. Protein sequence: CASTERFSFSSYNEQFF.

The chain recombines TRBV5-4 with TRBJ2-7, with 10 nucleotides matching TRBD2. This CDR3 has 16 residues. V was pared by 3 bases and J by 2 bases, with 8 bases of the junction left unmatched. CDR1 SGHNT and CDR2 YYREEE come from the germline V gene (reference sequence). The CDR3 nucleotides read TGTGCCAGCAGCTCAATAGCGGGGGGCCCGACCTACGAGCAGTACTTC. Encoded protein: CASSSIAGGPTYEQYF.

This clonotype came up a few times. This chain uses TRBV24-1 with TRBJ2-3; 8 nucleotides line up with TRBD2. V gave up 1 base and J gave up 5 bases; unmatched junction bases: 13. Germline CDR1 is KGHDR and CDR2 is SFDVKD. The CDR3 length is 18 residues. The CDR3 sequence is CATSDFRVGRGDKDTQYF. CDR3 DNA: TGTGCCACCAGTGATTTTCGGGTCGGGCGGGGGGACAAAGATACGCAGTATTTT.

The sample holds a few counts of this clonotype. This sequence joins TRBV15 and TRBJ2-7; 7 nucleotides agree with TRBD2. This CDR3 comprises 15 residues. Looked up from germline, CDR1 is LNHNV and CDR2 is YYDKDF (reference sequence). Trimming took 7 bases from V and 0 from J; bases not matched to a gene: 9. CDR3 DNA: TGTGCCACCACCGTTTCGGGAGGAAGCTCCTACGAGCAGTACTTC. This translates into CATTVSGGSSYEQYF.

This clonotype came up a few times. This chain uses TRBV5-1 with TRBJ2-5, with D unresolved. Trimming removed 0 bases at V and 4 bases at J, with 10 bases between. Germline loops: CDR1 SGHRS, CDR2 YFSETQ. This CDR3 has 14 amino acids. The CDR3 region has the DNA TGCGCCAGCAGCTTGGAAGGGTGGGGAGAGACCCAGTACTTC. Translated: CASSLEGWGETQYF.

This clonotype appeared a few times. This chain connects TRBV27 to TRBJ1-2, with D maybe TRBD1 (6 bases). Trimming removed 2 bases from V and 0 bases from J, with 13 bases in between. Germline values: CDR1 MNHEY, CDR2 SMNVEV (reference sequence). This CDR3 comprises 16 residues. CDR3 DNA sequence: TGTGCCAGCAGTTTAACCGACAGGTCCCCTAACTATGGCTACACCTTC. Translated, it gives CASSLTDRSPNYGYTF.

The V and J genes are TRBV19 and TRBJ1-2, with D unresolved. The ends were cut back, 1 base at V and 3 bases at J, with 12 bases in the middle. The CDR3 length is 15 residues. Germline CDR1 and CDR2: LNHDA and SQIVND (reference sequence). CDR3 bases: TGTGCCAGTAGTATAGGGACCGACGGGGACTATGGCTACACCTTC. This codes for CASSIGTDGDYGYTF.

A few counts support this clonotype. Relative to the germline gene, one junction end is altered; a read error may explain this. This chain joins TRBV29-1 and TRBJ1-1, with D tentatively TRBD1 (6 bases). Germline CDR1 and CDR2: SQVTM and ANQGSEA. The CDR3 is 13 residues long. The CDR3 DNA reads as TGCAGCGCCCAGGCCACAGGGAACCCTGAAGCTTTCTTT. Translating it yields CSAQATGNPEAFF.

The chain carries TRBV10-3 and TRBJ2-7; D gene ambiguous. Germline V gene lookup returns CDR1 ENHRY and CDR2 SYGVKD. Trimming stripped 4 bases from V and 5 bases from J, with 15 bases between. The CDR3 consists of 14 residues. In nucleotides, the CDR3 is TGTGCCATCAGTGGTGGGTCCGACCACCACGAGCAGTACTTC. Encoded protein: CAISGGSDHHEQYF.

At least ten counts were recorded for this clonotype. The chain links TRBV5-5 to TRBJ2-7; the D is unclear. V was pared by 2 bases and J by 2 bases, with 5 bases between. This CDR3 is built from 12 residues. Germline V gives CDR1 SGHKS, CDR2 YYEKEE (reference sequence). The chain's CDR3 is CASSLVPYEQYF. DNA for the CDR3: TGTGCCAGCAGCTTAGTTCCCTACGAGCAGTACTTC.

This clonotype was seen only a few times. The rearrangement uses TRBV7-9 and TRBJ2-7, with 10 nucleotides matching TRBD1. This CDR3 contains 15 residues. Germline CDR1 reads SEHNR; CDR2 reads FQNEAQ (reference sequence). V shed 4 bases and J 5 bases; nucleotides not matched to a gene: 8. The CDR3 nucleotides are TGTGCCAGCAGCTGGGGGACAGGGGTTTCCCACGAGCAGTACTTC. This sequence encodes CASSWGTGVSHEQYF.

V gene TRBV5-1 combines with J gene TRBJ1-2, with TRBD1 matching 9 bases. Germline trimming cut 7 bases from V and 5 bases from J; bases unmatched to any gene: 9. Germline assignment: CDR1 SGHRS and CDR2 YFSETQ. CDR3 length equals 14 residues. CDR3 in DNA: TGCGCCAGCGGCGAACAGGGGGCCGAGTATGGCTACACCTTC. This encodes CASGEQGAEYGYTF.

The CDR3 coding sequence is TGTGCCAGCAGTTTAGGGGCGGGGGGAAACGAGCAGTACTTC. As protein: CASSLGAGGNEQYF. The rearrangement links TRBV27 to TRBJ2-7; 8 bases align to TRBD2. Germline V CDR1 and CDR2: MNHEY, SMNVEV (reference sequence). The CDR3 has 14 amino acids. V lost 2 bases and J lost 5; bases outside the gene matches: 5.

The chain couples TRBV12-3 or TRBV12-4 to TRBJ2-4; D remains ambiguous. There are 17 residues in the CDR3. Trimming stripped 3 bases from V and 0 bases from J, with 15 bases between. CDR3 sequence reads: CASSFSVLTLAKNIQYF. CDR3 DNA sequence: TGTGCCAGCAGTTTCTCAGTTCTCACCTTAGCCAAAAACATTCAGTACTTC.

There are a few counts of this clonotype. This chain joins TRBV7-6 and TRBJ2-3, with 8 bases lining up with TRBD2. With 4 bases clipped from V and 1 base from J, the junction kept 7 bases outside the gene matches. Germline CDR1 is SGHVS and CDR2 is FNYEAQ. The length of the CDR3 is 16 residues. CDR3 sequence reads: CASSSPAGVGTDTQYF. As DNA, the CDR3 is TGTGCCAGCAGCTCACCAGCGGGAGTGGGCACAGATACGCAGTATTTT.

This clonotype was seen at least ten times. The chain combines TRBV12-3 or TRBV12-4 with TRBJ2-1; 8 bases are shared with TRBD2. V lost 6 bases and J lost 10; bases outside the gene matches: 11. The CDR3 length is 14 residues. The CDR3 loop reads CASSPSGGFREQFF. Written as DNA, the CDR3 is TGTGCCAGCAGCCCCAGCGGGGGATTCAGGGAGCAGTTCTTC.

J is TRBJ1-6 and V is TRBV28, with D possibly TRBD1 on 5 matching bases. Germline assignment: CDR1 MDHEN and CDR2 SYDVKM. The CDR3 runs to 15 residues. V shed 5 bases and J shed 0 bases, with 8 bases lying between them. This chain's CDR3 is CASSAQGSYNSPLHF. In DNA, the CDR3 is TGTGCCAGCAGTGCCCAGGGCTCCTATAATTCACCCCTCCACTTT.

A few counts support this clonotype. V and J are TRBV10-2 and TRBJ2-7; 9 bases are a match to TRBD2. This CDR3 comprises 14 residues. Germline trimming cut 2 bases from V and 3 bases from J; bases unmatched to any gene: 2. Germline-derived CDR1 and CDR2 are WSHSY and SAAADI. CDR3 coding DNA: TGCGCCAGCAGTGAGGCTAGCGGGGTCTACGAGCAGTACTTC. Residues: CASSEASGVYEQYF.

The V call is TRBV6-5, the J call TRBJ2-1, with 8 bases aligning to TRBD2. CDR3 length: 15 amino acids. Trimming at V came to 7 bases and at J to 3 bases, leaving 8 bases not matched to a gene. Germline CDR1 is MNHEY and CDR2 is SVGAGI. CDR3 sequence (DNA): TGTGCCAGCACCACGGGGGGGAGTAGCTACAATGAGCAGTTCTTC. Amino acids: CASTTGGSSYNEQFF.

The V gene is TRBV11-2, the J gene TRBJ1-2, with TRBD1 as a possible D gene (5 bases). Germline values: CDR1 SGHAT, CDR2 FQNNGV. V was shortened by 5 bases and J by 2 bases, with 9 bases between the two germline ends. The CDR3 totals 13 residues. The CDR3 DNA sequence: TGTGCCAGCAGCCCCGCAGGGAACTATGGCTACACCTTC. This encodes CASSPAGNYGYTF.

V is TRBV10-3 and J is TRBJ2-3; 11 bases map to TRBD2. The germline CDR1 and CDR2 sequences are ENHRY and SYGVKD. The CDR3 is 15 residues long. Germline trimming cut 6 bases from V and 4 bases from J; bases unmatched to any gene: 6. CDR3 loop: CAISPTSGVADTQYF. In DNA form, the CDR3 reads TGTGCCATCAGCCCGACTAGCGGGGTCGCAGATACGCAGTATTTT.